This is a list of T cell receptor beta chains from one sample in a study of blood T cell repertoires in COVID-19. The method was immunoSEQ multiplex PCR; TCRdb's version includes in-frame clones alone and lacks a portion of them. The profile covers 250,000 to 350,000 clones, with less than 85% appearing a single time and 1.4% to 1.5% taken by the ten largest. The sequencing input was peripheral blood. These receptors were obtained from a human donor with COVID-19, enrolled during active disease. The donor label of this sample is uncertain. CDR3s include the opening cysteine and the closing phenylalanine or tryptophan. D genes are given only for firm matches. Only part of the rows carry a size: once, few, many, or a class if the clone is expanded.

v_gene	d_gene	abundance	j_gene	CDR3aa	CDR3nt
TRBV5-5	TRBD1	-	TRBJ2-6	CASSTRDSFSGANVLTF	TGTGCCAGCAGCACCAGGGACAGCTTCTCTGGGGCCAACGTCCTGACTTTC
TRBV2	TRBD2	-	TRBJ2-6	CASSSGRPLTGANVLTF	TGTGCCAGCTCTAGCGGGAGGCCCCTGACGGGGGCCAACGTCCTGACTTTC
TRBV27	-	-	TRBJ1-2	CASSTPGRGYTF	TGTGCCAGCAGCACCCCCGGCAGGGGCTACACCTTC
TRBV6-4	TRBD2	-	TRBJ2-3	CASSEGGADTQYF	TGTGCCAGCAGTGAGGGGGGGGCAGATACGCAGTATTTT
TRBV7-2	TRBD1	once	TRBJ1-5	CASSEMTGVWNQPQHF	TGTGCCAGCAGCGAAATGACAGGGGTATGGAATCAGCCCCAGCATTTT
TRBV28	TRBD2	few	TRBJ2-3	CASSLGRRESPGDTQYF	TGTGCCAGCAGTTTGGGAAGGCGGGAGAGCCCTGGAGATACGCAGTATTTT
TRBV28	-	-	TRBJ1-5	CASKAGGNQPQHF	TGTGCCAGCAAGGCAGGGGGCAATCAGCCCCAGCATTTT
TRBV6-5	-	few	TRBJ1-4	CASRTAGVLEKLFF	TGTGCCAGCAGAACCGCAGGGGTATTGGAAAAACTGTTTTTT
TRBV10-1	TRBD2	-	TRBJ2-3	CASAPNTHSSGTSGLTDTQYF	TGCGCCAGCGCACCAAACACACATAGCTCCGGGACTAGCGGTCTCACAGATACGCAGTATTTT
TRBV5-1	-	few	TRBJ2-5	CASSLGWSRGGQETQYF	TGCGCCAGCAGCTTGGGTTGGAGTAGGGGAGGCCAAGAGACCCAGTACTTC
TRBV7-2	-	-	TRBJ2-3	CASSSRLGGDTQYF	TGTGCCAGCAGCTCAAGACTGGGTGGAGATACGCAGTATTTT
TRBV7-2	-	-	TRBJ2-7	CASSLGGPTTYEQYF	TGTGCCAGCAGCTTAGGGGGCCCTACCACCTACGAGCAGTACTTC
TRBV9	-	-	TRBJ1-2	CASSVEDSYGYTF	TGTGCCAGCAGCGTAGAGGACAGCTATGGCTACACCTTC
TRBV14	-	-	TRBJ1-5	CASSQDYRGALTHSNQPQHF	TGTGCCAGCAGCCAAGATTATCGGGGGGCTCTTACCCATAGCAATCAGCCCCAGCATTTT
TRBV3-1/TRBV3-2	TRBD2	-	TRBJ2-5	CASSQVPYGGETQYF	TGTGCCAGCAGCCAGGTCCCTTACGGGGGGGAGACCCAGTACTTC
TRBV29-1	TRBD2	-	TRBJ2-7	CSVGRAGGGYEQYF	TGCAGCGTTGGTAGAGCGGGAGGTGGCTACGAGCAGTACTTC
TRBV7-9	-	-	TRBJ2-6	CASSLLGRTSVLTF	TGTGCCAGCAGCTTACTAGGACGGACAAGCGTCCTGACTTTC
TRBV2	-	few	TRBJ1-2	CASSEAPWRRTNYGYTF	TGTGCCAGCAGTGAAGCCCCATGGAGGAGAACTAACTATGGCTACACCTTC
TRBV6-1	-	-	TRBJ2-1	CASSERSYNEQFF	TGTGCCAGCAGTGAGCGGAGTTACAATGAGCAGTTCTTC
TRBV29-1	-	-	TRBJ2-7	CSTKNGVQAPQYF	TGCAGCACAAAAAACGGGGTTCAAGCCCCGCAGTACTTC
TRBV2	TRBD1	few	TRBJ2-1	CASRDRIRYEQFF	TGTGCCAGCAGGGACAGGATCCGGTATGAGCAGTTCTTC
TRBV28	-	-	TRBJ1-2	CASSLPGGRGYTF	TGTGCCAGCAGTTTGCCGGGGGGCCGGGGCTACACCTTC
TRBV7-8	-	-	TRBJ1-6	CASSFSDARSGSPLHF	TGTGCCAGCAGCTTCTCCGACGCCCGGAGTGGTTCACCCCTCCACTTT
TRBV6-1	TRBD2	-	TRBJ2-7	CASSEGTTYEQYF	TGTGCCAGCAGTGAGGGGACTACTTACGAGCAGTACTTC
TRBV6-7	TRBD1	-	TRBJ1-2	CASTEGGHYGYTF	TGTGCCAGCACCGAAGGGGGCCACTATGGCTACACCTTC
TRBV9	TRBD1	few	TRBJ1-2	CASSPRQGGDYTF	TGTGCCAGCAGCCCACGACAGGGAGGCGACTACACCTTC
TRBV7-3	-	-	TRBJ2-6	CASSLLAGGANVLTF	TGTGCCAGCAGCTTATTGGCTGGTGGGGCCAACGTCCTGACTTTC
TRBV28	-	once	TRBJ2-3	CASSPTYSTDTQYF	TGTGCCAGCAGTCCCACATATAGCACAGATACGCAGTATTTT
TRBV19	-	-	TRBJ1-3	CASSMTARSSGNTIYF	TGTGCCAGTAGTATGACAGCCCGAAGCTCTGGAAACACCATATATTTT